Listed here is a single T cell receptor (beta chain). The length of the CDR3 is 13 residues. Germline CDR1 reads MNHNY; CDR2 reads SVGAGI (reference sequence). cDNA specific to TCR beta was made from 500 ng of total RNA, with a constant-region primer employed for priming. Construction of TCR beta libraries relied on three successive nested multiplex PCR rounds employing slightly modified ARM-PCR. Two initial PCR rounds of about 11 cycles each paired TRBV1-TRBV30 forward primers with a C-beta reverse primer. A single record per CDR3 protein comes from TCRdb applying MiXCR to the multiplex PCR reads. The sample gives about 190,000 distinct CDR3 sequences, around 85% of which show up once; 15% to 20% is in the top ten. DNA and RNA were both co-extracted from about 19-30 mg of bulk tissue that had not been sorted. Cases comprised patients with primary liver carcinoma who received surgical resection. The study found over 75% viable tumor cells in every tumor sample.

The sample belongs to a study of tumor-infiltrating lymphocytes in primary liver carcinoma. The clonotype was recovered from a man aged 35-49 years with primary liver carcinoma and hepatitis B virus infection. Material for sequencing was tumor tissue from primary liver carcinoma. The chain employs TRBV6-6 and TRBJ1-6; D gene uncertain. The CDR3 here is CVTSNIGISPLHF. In nucleotides, the CDR3 is TGTGTCACCAGTAATATAGGAATTTCACCCCTCCACTTT.